The T cell receptor beta chain described here comes from a study of CD8+CD57+ T cells in acquired aplastic anemia. Findings of the study overall: CD8+ Simpson's diversity showed no significant patient-control difference. Sharing between patients and controls was observed for twenty-nine CD8+ CDR3 sequences.

Those patients picked for sequencing had displayed CD8+CD57+ cell expansion on flow cytometry. For CDR3 and TCR beta VDJ profiling, genomic DNA was the template used. MiXCR was run by TCRdb on the reads, yielding one entry per CDR3 protein. This sample yields roughly 100,000 distinct CDR3 sequences, of which roughly two thirds are seen a single time; roughly 60% belongs to the top ten. This clonotype was detected only once. The antigen remains unidentified. In germline, CDR1 is SNHLY, CDR2 FYNNEI. Trimming took off 6 bases at V and 0 bases at J, with 12 bases between the two ends. This CDR3 has 14 amino acids.

This TCR came from a human donor with aplastic anemia. This rearrangement joins TRBV2 to TRBJ2-7, with D uncertain. Sequenced: sorted CD4+, CD8+, or CD8+CD57+ T cells (not recorded which) from PBMCs. CDR3: CASRLRVLSYEQYF. In DNA form, the CDR3 reads TGTGCCAGCAGGCTCCGGGTTCTCTCCTACGAGCAGTACTTC.